This T cell receptor (beta chain) was sequenced for a study of CD8 T cells in Susac syndrome. The study sequenced TCR beta in blood CD8+ and CD4+ T cells. The healthy controls were matched to patients by age and sex. The CD8+ and CD4+ T cells were negatively isolated, with the TEMRA cells enriched by FACS. With random hexamers, reverse transcription was performed on about 0.5 to 1 ug of RNA. An immunoSEQ multiplex PCR amplified TCR beta CDR3 over 54 Vbeta and 13 Jbeta. TCRdb re-analysed the immunoSEQ multiplex PCR reads in MiXCR, keeping a single row per CDR3 protein. This sample has tens of thousands of distinct CDR3 sequences, with over 85% found just once. Source material: CD8+ T cells from PBMCs. The source of this sequence is a human donor in good health.

The CDR3 DNA reads as TGTGCCAGCAGTGAAGCCGGACTAGTCCTTCAGGAGCAGTTCTTC. Protein product: CASSEAGLVLQEQFF. V gene TRBV2 combines with J gene TRBJ2-1; 7 nucleotides match TRBD2. From germline, CDR1 is SNHLY and CDR2 FYNNEI. This CDR3 is built from 15 residues. With 0 bases clipped from V and 10 bases from J, the junction kept 9 bases outside the gene matches.